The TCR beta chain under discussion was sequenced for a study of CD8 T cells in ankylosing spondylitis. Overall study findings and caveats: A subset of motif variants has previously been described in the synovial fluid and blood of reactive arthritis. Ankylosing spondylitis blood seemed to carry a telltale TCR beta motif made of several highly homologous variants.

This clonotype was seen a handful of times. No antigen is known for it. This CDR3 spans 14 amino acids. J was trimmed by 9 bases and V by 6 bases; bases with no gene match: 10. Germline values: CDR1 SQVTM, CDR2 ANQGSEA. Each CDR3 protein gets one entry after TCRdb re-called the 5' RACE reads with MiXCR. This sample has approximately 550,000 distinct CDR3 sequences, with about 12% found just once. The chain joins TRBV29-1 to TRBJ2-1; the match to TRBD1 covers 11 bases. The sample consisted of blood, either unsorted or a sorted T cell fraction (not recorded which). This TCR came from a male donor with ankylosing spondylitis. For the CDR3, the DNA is TGCAGCGTAAGCCGGGACAGGGGGAGGGTTGAGCAGTTCTTC. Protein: CSVSRDRGRVEQFF.